The following is a T cell receptor (beta chain) sequence with its context. Profiled with immunoSEQ multiplex PCR; TCRdb holds only in-frame clones, not every one. The table shows over 200,000 clones, with about 90% occurring only once. This entry is derived from a study of blood T cell repertoires in COVID-19. Germline V gene data show CDR1 as MNHEY and CDR2 as SMNVEV (reference sequence). This CDR3 spans 15 amino acids. Trimming shortened V by 6 bases and J by 2 bases, and 17 bases separated the two germline ends. The source material was peripheral blood. This TCR was sampled from a woman aged 18-30 years who had recovered from COVID-19. The chain is built from TRBV27 and TRBJ2-7; TRBD2 might be the D (6 bases). CDR3 region: CASRSAGTPPYEQYF. CDR3 nucleotides: TGTGCCAGCAGATCGGCCGGGACTCCGCCCTACGAGCAGTACTTC.